Listed here are 23 T cell receptor beta chains from one sample, sequenced in a study of blood T cell repertoires in COVID-19. Some clones are missing from TCRdb's copy, which holds only in-frame ones; the method was immunoSEQ multiplex PCR. The sample includes 200,000 to 250,000 clones, approximately 78% of them seen just once. Sequencing was performed on PBMCs or T cells enriched from blood (not recorded which). These receptors were taken from a man in his forties who had recovered from COVID-19.

The rearrangement joins TRBV5-5 to TRBJ1-1; maybe TRBD1 (5 bases). Germline assignment: CDR1 SGHKS and CDR2 YYEKEE (reference sequence). The V end was cut by 2 bases, the J end by 5 bases, with 16 bases between. CDR3 size: 15 residues. The CDR3 protein is CASSFGGAYRTEAFF. CDR3 nucleotides: TGTGCCAGCAGCTTTGGCGGGGCCTACCGGACTGAAGCTTTCTTT.

The rearrangement uses TRBV27 and TRBJ1-2, with 9 bases matching TRBD1. Germline V gene lookup returns CDR1 MNHEY and CDR2 SMNVEV (reference sequence). The CDR3 extends over 15 amino acids. After removal of 6 bases from V and 7 bases from J, the junction contained 12 bases not matched to a gene. The CDR3 loop is CASRKSGTGIGGYTF. In DNA form, the CDR3 reads TGTGCCAGCAGAAAATCCGGGACAGGGATTGGTGGCTACACCTTC.

The gene calls are TRBV7-6 and TRBJ2-7; 8 bases map to TRBD2. V lost 5 bases, J lost 6 bases, and 12 bases stayed unmatched. Germline-derived CDR1 and CDR2 are SGHVS and FNYEAQ. The CDR3 is 15 residues long. CDR3 residues: CASSPRSGSFGEQYF. CDR3 DNA sequence: TGTGCCAGCAGCCCGCGGAGCGGGAGTTTTGGCGAGCAGTACTTC.

This chain uses TRBV15 with TRBJ2-4, with D possibly matching TRBD2 (6 bases). CDR1 is LNHNV, CDR2 YYDKDF, per germline (reference sequence). The CDR3 has 15 residues. Trimming took 1 base from V and 4 from J, leaving 11 bases between them. As DNA, the CDR3 is TGTGCCACCAGCAGAGGAGGCGGGGAGAAAAACATTCAGTACTTC. Translation gives CATSRGGGEKNIQYF.

The chain couples TRBV3-1 (or the pseudogene TRBV3-2) to TRBJ1-2, with D tentatively TRBD1 (6 bases). The V end lost 6 bases, the J end lost 8 bases, and 16 bases lay between the germline ends. CDR3 size: 13 residues. The germline V gene encodes CDR1 LGHDT and CDR2 YNNKEL (reference sequence). This CDR3 reads CASSHRDLEGYTF. In nucleotides, the CDR3 is TGTGCCAGCAGTCACAGGGATCTGGAAGGCTACACCTTC.

The chain employs TRBV18 and TRBJ1-3; possible D gene TRBD1, 5 bases. CDR1 and CDR2 (germline): KGHSH, LQKENI. This CDR3 region has 16 residues. The V end was cut by 3 bases, the J end by 1 base, with 13 bases between. The CDR3 here is CASSPLGQRSGNTIYF. The CDR3 bases are TGTGCCAGCTCACCCCTAGGACAAAGATCTGGAAACACCATATATTTT.

The gene calls are TRBV27 and TRBJ1-5; TRBD1 is a possible D gene (5 bases). The CDR3 is 13 amino acids. Trimming cost V 2 bases and J 7 bases, with 9 bases left between them. CDR1 MNHEY and CDR2 SMNVEV come from the germline V gene (reference sequence). The DNA for the CDR3 is TGTGCCAGCAGTTTACGGGGGTTACAGCCCCAGCATTTT. Protein: CASSLRGLQPQHF.

This clone has only a few counts. An end of the junction does not agree with germline; a read error may underlie this. The chain combines TRBV4-1 with TRBJ1-2; D is uncertain. This CDR3 is 16 amino acids long. Germline CDR1 MGHRA, CDR2 YSYEKL. CDR3 loop: CASSQDRRGRNYRYTF. CDR3 nucleotides: TGCGCCAGCAGCCAAGATAGACGGGGAAGAAACTATCGCTACACCTTC.

This clone was seen only once. The chain combines TRBV4-1 with TRBJ2-5; weak D call: TRBD2 (6 bases). There are 15 residues in the CDR3. V shed 4 bases and J shed 1 base, with 13 bases lying between them. From germline, CDR1 is MGHRA and CDR2 YSYEKL. The chain's CDR3 is CASSPPGSGQETQYF. For the CDR3, the DNA is TGCGCCAGCAGCCCACCGGGTAGCGGCCAAGAGACCCAGTACTTC.

In its sample, this clone was seen a few times. One junction end does not reproduce the germline sequence, and a read error may be involved. V gene TRBV9 combines with J gene TRBJ1-4; tentative D call: TRBD1 (5 bases). The CDR3 is made up of 14 amino acids. Germline V gene sequence: CDR1 SGDLS, CDR2 YYNGEE. In DNA form, the CDR3 reads TGTGCCAGCAGCGTAGATGGGACTAATAAAAAACTGTTTTTT. As protein: CASSVDGTNKKLFF.

Note on this clone: The sample carries other DNA sequences with the same CDR3. The V gene is TRBV5-1, the J gene TRBJ1-2; 7 bases agree with TRBD1. The germline gives CDR1 SGHRS, CDR2 YFSETQ. This CDR3 spans 13 amino acids. Trimming at V came to 1 base and at J to 3 bases, leaving 0 bases not matched to a gene. This CDR3 is CASSLTGDYGYTF. Written as DNA, the CDR3 is TGCGCCAGCAGCTTGACAGGGGACTATGGCTACACCTTC.

V and J are TRBV29-1 and TRBJ1-1; 7 bases line up with TRBD1. After removal of 5 bases from V and 6 bases from J, the junction contained 6 bases not matched to a gene. Germline V CDR1 and CDR2: SQVTM, ANQGSEA. This CDR3 comprises 12 residues. The CDR3 DNA reads TGCAGCGTTTCCAGGGGGACCCCTGAAGCTTTCTTT. Translated: CSVSRGTPEAFF.

The V call is TRBV30, the J call TRBJ1-2; D remains unclear. Germline V lookup: CDR1 GTSNPN, CDR2 SVGIG (reference sequence). The CDR3 has 13 residues. Trimming cost V 4 bases and J 4 bases, with 13 bases left between them. For the CDR3, the DNA is TGTGCCTGGAATCTAGCGACACCCTATGGCTACACCTTC. Translating it yields CAWNLATPYGYTF.

The rearrangement joins TRBV4-1 to TRBJ2-7, with D perhaps matching TRBD1 (6 bases). CDR3 length: 16 amino acids. V shed 0 bases and J shed 4 bases, with 16 bases lying between them. Germline CDR1 MGHRA, CDR2 YSYEKL. The CDR3 loop reads CASSQEARDTTYEQYF. The CDR3 nucleotides read TGCGCCAGCAGCCAAGAGGCCCGGGACACAACGTACGAGCAGTACTTC.

This chain links TRBV9 with TRBJ1-3; maybe TRBD1 (5 bases). V lost 4 bases and J 3 bases, leaving 17 bases between the germline ends. The V gene's germline CDR1 is SGDLS and CDR2 YYNGEE. This CDR3 contains 16 residues. In nucleotides, the CDR3 is TGTGCCAGCAGCACACGGAGTGGGGGGAGTGGAAACACCATATATTTT. Protein sequence: CASSTRSGGSGNTIYF.

The sample holds one count of this clone. The chain employs TRBV6-5 and TRBJ1-6, with no clear D. This CDR3 is built from 13 residues. The V gene lost 2 bases and the J gene lost 9 bases, with 8 bases spanning the gap. Germline CDR1 and CDR2: MNHEY and SVGAGI. The CDR3 DNA reads as TGTGCCAGCAGTTACGACTTCGTTTCACCCCTCCACTTT. Its protein is CASSYDFVSPLHF.

V is TRBV12-3 or TRBV12-4 and J is TRBJ1-2; no clear D gene. V lost 5 bases to trimming and J lost 4 bases, with 11 bases between them. The CDR3 is made up of 13 amino acids. CDR3 nucleotides: TGTGCCAGCAGTCTTCGGGAGGGCTATGGCTACACCTTC. Translating it yields CASSLREGYGYTF.

This clone was detected a few times. The chain uses TRBV2 and TRBJ1-1; no clear D gene. CDR1 SNHLY and CDR2 FYNNEI come from the germline V gene. V was clipped by 6 bases and J by 0 bases, with 26 bases between them. This CDR3 is built from 19 residues. The CDR3 nucleotides read TGTGCCAGCAGGCCCACCCGTCTGGGCCGATCTGAACTGAACACTGAAGCTTTCTTT. Translated, it gives CASRPTRLGRSELNTEAFF.

The rearrangement uses TRBV2 and TRBJ1-5, with D perhaps matching TRBD1 (6 bases). V was shortened by 2 bases and J by 4 bases, with 9 bases between the two germline ends. Germline V gives CDR1 SNHLY, CDR2 FYNNEI. The CDR3 length is 14 residues. The CDR3 here is CASSELGTNQPQHF. The DNA for the CDR3 is TGTGCCAGCAGTGAACTAGGGACAAATCAGCCCCAGCATTTT. The full variable domain, completed using reference TRBV2 and TRBJ1-5, is EPEVTQTPSHQVTQMGQEVILRCVPISNHLYFYWYRQILGQKVEFLVSFYNNEISEKSEIFDDQFSVERPDGSNFTLKIRSTKLEDSAMYFCASSELGTNQPQHFGDGTRLSIL.

The rearrangement uses TRBV4-2 and TRBJ1-6; D uncertain. Trimming removed 1 base at V and 9 bases at J, with 10 bases between. Per germline, CDR1 LGHNA and CDR2 YNFKEQ. This CDR3 has 14 amino acids. The CDR3 spells CASSQAVAGSPLHF. The CDR3 nucleotides are TGTGCCAGCAGCCAAGCCGTCGCCGGTTCACCCCTCCACTTT.

The chain employs TRBV6-6 and TRBJ1-1, with a tentative D call TRBD1 (5 bases). This CDR3 contains 15 residues. CDR1 is MNHNY, CDR2 SVGAGI, per germline (reference sequence). V gave up 6 bases and J gave up 2 bases, with 16 bases separating them. In DNA form, the CDR3 reads TGTGCCAGCAGGCCGACAGAGAGTTTTAACACTGAAGCTTTCTTT. It translates to CASRPTESFNTEAFF.

The chain combines TRBV18 with TRBJ2-2; D perhaps matches TRBD1 (5 bases). V shed 3 bases and J shed 1 base, with 15 bases lying between them. The CDR3 has 17 residues. Germline V CDR1 and CDR2: KGHSH, LQKENI. The CDR3 sequence is CASSPPQAFMNTGELFF. DNA of the CDR3: TGTGCCAGCTCACCTCCACAGGCCTTTATGAACACCGGGGAGCTGTTTTTT.

The chain couples TRBV19 to TRBJ2-1; 10 nucleotides line up with TRBD2. Germline V gene sequence: CDR1 LNHDA, CDR2 SQIVND (reference sequence). The CDR3 extends over 14 amino acids. Losses at the gene ends were 6 bases for V and 9 bases for J; bases not matched to a gene: 8. CDR3 loop: CASRAAGGPGEQFF. The CDR3 coding sequence is TGTGCCAGTAGGGCAGCGGGAGGGCCGGGTGAGCAGTTCTTC.